What follows are 29 T cell receptor beta chains derived from one specimen sequenced in a study of beta chain features in type 1 diabetes. Findings and limits, study-wide: There was a moderate but significant shortening of TCRB CDR3s in all four CD4+ subsets of Type 1 diabetes patients.

Antigens of these TCRs are unknown. Expressed TCRB transcripts were sequenced after all isolated RNA was converted to cDNA. Some clones are missing from TCRdb's copy, which holds only in-frame ones; the method was immunoSEQ multiplex PCR. The sample lists approximately 600,000 clones; roughly 12% were seen once. Material for sequencing was naive CD4+ T cells from blood. Source of these receptors: a man aged 30 to 45 with type 1 diabetes.

The chain couples TRBV2 to TRBJ2-3, with unresolved D. Germline-derived CDR1 and CDR2 are SNHLY and FYNNEI. V lost 9 bases, J lost 4 bases, and 5 bases lay in between. The CDR3 sequence is 10 residues long. CDR3 loop: CASGPDTQYF. In nucleotides, the CDR3 is TGTGCCAGTGGTCCAGATACGCAGTATTTT.

The chain employs TRBV19 and TRBJ2-1, with D possibly TRBD1 on 5 matching bases. V shed 3 bases and J shed 2 bases, with 11 bases lying between them. The CDR3 runs 15 residues. CDR1 and CDR2 (germline): LNHDA, SQIVND (reference sequence). CDR3 bases: TGTGCCAGTAGTATTCAGGGCTTAACCTACAATGAGCAGTTCTTC. Translated: CASSIQGLTYNEQFF.

This clone was detected a few times. The chain uses TRBV23-1 and TRBJ1-3; D is uncertain. TRBV23-1 falls under the ORF class, with uncertain function. This CDR3 has 16 amino acids. Trimming left V 0 bases short and J 4 bases short, with 13 bases between. The CDR3 coding sequence is TGCGCCAGCAGTCAATCGGAGACTGCGTGGGGAAACACCATATATTTT. Translation: CASSQSETAWGNTIYF.

The V call is TRBV7-9, the J call TRBJ1-2; D remains ambiguous. Germline V gene data show CDR1 as SEHNR and CDR2 as FQNEAQ (reference sequence). Trimming took 1 base from V and 7 from J, leaving 10 bases between them. The CDR3 consists of 13 residues. CDR3: CASSLGTRSGYTF. The CDR3 DNA reads TGTGCCAGCAGCTTAGGGACGCGAAGTGGCTACACCTTC.

This clone has a handful of counts. CDR3 sequence: CASSLPLDGYTF. For the CDR3, the DNA is TGTGCCAGCAGTTTACCCTTAGATGGCTACACCTTC. The chain has TRBV28 and TRBJ1-2; D gene ambiguous. The V end was cut by 2 bases, the J end by 6 bases, with 7 bases between. The V gene's germline CDR1 is MDHEN and CDR2 SYDVKM. The CDR3 runs to 12 residues.

The DNA for the CDR3 is TGTGCCATCAGTGAGTCAGGGTCCGACAGGGGCAGTTACTTGGTC. Protein sequence: CAISESGSDRGSYLV. This rearrangement joins TRBV10-3 to TRBJ2-7, with TRBD1 matching over 8 bases. This CDR3 is built from 15 residues. CDR1 and CDR2 (germline): ENHRY, SYGVKD.

The CDR3 loop reads CASSYGTGTPLYEQYF. For the CDR3, the DNA is TGTGCCAGCAGCTACGGAACAGGGACGCCCCTCTACGAGCAGTACTTC. V usage is TRBV11-3 and J usage is TRBJ2-7; D possibly corresponds to TRBD1 (6 bases). In germline, CDR1 is SGHNT, CDR2 YENEEA. V was shortened by 4 bases and J by 3 bases, with 19 bases between the two germline ends. The length of the CDR3 is 16 residues.

The sample holds a few counts of this clone. The chain uses TRBV29-1 and TRBJ2-3; 7 nucleotides line up with TRBD1. Per germline, CDR1 SQVTM and CDR2 ANQGSEA. V dropped 0 bases and J dropped 13; count of bases not matched to a gene: 10. CDR3 length: 13 residues. The CDR3, as DNA: TGCAGCGTTGAAGATTGGGGACAGCCTAGCAAGTATTTT. This codes for CSVEDWGQPSKYF.

Turning to this clone: Additional DNA sequences in this sample encode the identical CDR3. The rearrangement uses TRBV18 and TRBJ1-1; tentatively, D is TRBD1 (5 bases). Germline V gene data show CDR1 as KGHSH and CDR2 as LQKENI. The CDR3 has 11 residues. V was cut by 6 bases and J by 8 bases, with 10 bases left in between. The CDR3 sequence: CASSPDREAFF. The CDR3 DNA reads as TGTGCCAGCTCTCCTGACAGAGAAGCTTTCTTT.

This clone was seen a handful of times. The genes are TRBV14 and TRBJ1-1, with D possibly matching TRBD1 (5 bases). This CDR3 comprises 11 residues. Germline V gives CDR1 SGHDN, CDR2 FVKESK. With 4 bases removed from V and 7 bases from J, the gap between germline ends came to 7 bases. The CDR3 is CASSRDSEAFF. In DNA, the CDR3 is TGTGCCAGCAGCCGAGACAGTGAAGCTTTCTTT.

The table lists this clone with a few counts. This chain links TRBV30 with TRBJ2-5; D ambiguous. Per germline, CDR1 GTSNPN and CDR2 SVGIG (reference sequence). The V gene lost 3 bases and the J gene lost 2 bases, with 10 bases spanning the gap. The CDR3 sequence is 13 residues long. The CDR3 DNA reads TGTGCCTGGAGCGAGGAACTACAAGAGACCCAGTACTTC. Amino acid sequence: CAWSEELQETQYF.

This sequence joins TRBV20-1 and TRBJ2-5; TRBD1 might be the D (5 bases). Germline lookup yields CDR1 DFQATT and CDR2 SNEGSKA (reference sequence). The CDR3 loop spans 11 amino acids. The CDR3 DNA is TGCTCCTTCACCAAGGGGGAGACCCAGTACTTC. Translating it yields CSFTKGETQYF.

A few counts support this clone. J is TRBJ2-7 and V is TRBV2; 11 bases match TRBD1. V was clipped by 5 bases and J by 6 bases; unmatched bases: 6. This CDR3 is 14 amino acids long. Per germline, CDR1 SNHLY and CDR2 FYNNEI. CDR3 region: CASSPGQGASEQYF. CDR3 sequence (DNA): TGTGCCAGCAGTCCCGGACAGGGGGCGAGCGAGCAGTACTTC.

This clone was seen more than once but under ten times. This chain joins TRBV7-2 and TRBJ2-3, with 11 positions matching TRBD2. Trimming took 6 bases from V and 2 from J; bases not matched to a gene: 7. CDR1 is SGHTA, CDR2 FQGNSA, per germline. This CDR3 comprises 16 residues. The CDR3 bases are TGTGCCAGCAGTCCTCTAGCGGGGGGACTCACAGATACGCAGTATTTT. This gives the protein CASSPLAGGLTDTQYF.

For this clone: The same CDR3 is also encoded by other DNA sequences in this sample. The rearrangement links TRBV4-3 to TRBJ2-1; weak D call: TRBD1 (6 bases). CDR1 is LGHNA and CDR2 is YSLEER in the germline V gene. Between the trimmed V and J ends, which lost 3 bases and 4 bases, there was a span of 13 bases. The length of the CDR3 is 15 residues. The CDR3 loop is CASSQGQGSYNEQFF. CDR3 nucleotides: TGCGCCAGCAGCCAGGGGCAGGGGTCTTACAATGAGCAGTTCTTC.

V is TRBV7-2 and J is TRBJ1-3; D may be TRBD1 (5 bases). Trimming pared 2 bases from V and 0 bases from J, leaving 14 bases between. This CDR3 has 17 residues. CDR1 is SGHTA, CDR2 FQGNSA, per germline. CDR3 coding DNA: TGTGCCAGCAGCTTATACCGACAGACCCTCTCTGGAAACACCATATATTTT. Its protein is CASSLYRQTLSGNTIYF.

The chain combines TRBV19 with TRBJ1-3; no firm D call. The V end was cut by 6 bases, the J end by 0 bases, with 12 bases between. This CDR3 is built from 15 residues. The germline V gene encodes CDR1 LNHDA and CDR2 SQIVND (reference sequence). CDR3 residues: CASREGPSSGNTIYF. The CDR3 nucleotides are TGTGCCAGTAGGGAGGGCCCGAGCTCTGGAAACACCATATATTTT.

The chain uses TRBV13 and TRBJ2-7, with D possibly TRBD2 on 5 matching bases. The CDR3 is made up of 14 amino acids. Trimming removed 6 bases from V and 2 bases from J, with 14 bases in between. Germline loops: CDR1 PRHDT, CDR2 FYEKMQ (reference sequence). CDR3 region: CASSVRGSTYEQYF. CDR3 nucleotide sequence: TGTGCCAGCAGTGTCCGGGGATCGACCTACGAGCAGTACTTC.

This clone has only a few counts. The CDR3: CASRETANYGYTF. The CDR3, as DNA: TGTGCCAGCAGGGAGACAGCTAACTATGGCTACACCTTC. The J gene is TRBJ1-2, the V gene TRBV6-5; tentatively, D is TRBD1 (5 bases). Per germline, CDR1 MNHEY and CDR2 SVGAGI. Trimming shortened V by 6 bases and J by 0 bases, and 8 bases separated the two germline ends. CDR3 length equals 13 residues.

This clone was observed once. The rearrangement joins TRBV5-1 to TRBJ2-3; D possibly matches TRBD1 or TRBD2 (5 bases each). CDR1 is SGHRS and CDR2 is YFSETQ in the germline V gene. The CDR3 runs to 13 residues. Trimming removed 4 bases from V and 7 bases from J, with 13 bases in between. The CDR3 loop reads CASSNGAAYTQYF. In DNA form, the CDR3 reads TGCGCCAGCAGCAACGGGGCCGCTTATACGCAGTATTTT.

V gene TRBV27 combines with J gene TRBJ2-2; a possible D gene is TRBD1 (5 bases). This CDR3 has 15 residues. Trimming cost V 6 bases and J 4 bases, with 15 bases left between them. From germline, CDR1 is MNHEY and CDR2 SMNVEV (reference sequence). For the CDR3, the DNA is TGTGCCAGCAGCCCCAGGGCGAGGAGCACCGGGGAGCTGTTTTTT. It yields the protein CASSPRARSTGELFF.

This chain links TRBV14 with TRBJ1-1, with 7 nucleotides matching TRBD1. V lost 4 bases to trimming and J lost 7 bases; unmatched junction nucleotides: 3. The germline V gene has CDR1 SGHDN and CDR2 FVKESK. The CDR3 spans 12 residues. The CDR3, as DNA: TGTGCCAGCAGCCCACAGGGGAGTGAAGCTTTCTTT. Residues: CASSPQGSEAFF.

In the case of this clone: The same CDR3 also results from other DNA sequences found in this sample. The chain carries TRBV28 and TRBJ1-2; D remains unclear. V lost 2 bases and J lost 3, with 4 bases in between. Germline CDR1 and CDR2: MDHEN and SYDVKM. The CDR3 runs to 12 residues. The CDR3 DNA reads TGTGCCAGCAGTTTAGCGGACTATGGCTACACCTTC. Translating it yields CASSLADYGYTF.

This CDR3 reads CASSLRTGEGNQPQHF. CDR3 bases: TGTGCCAGCTCACTCCGGACAGGGGAAGGCAATCAGCCCCAGCATTTT. The rearrangement joins TRBV18 to TRBJ1-5; TRBD1 agrees at 9 bases. With 4 bases clipped from V and 2 bases from J, the junction kept 6 bases outside the gene matches. The CDR3 consists of 16 residues. Germline V gene sequence: CDR1 KGHSH, CDR2 LQKENI. Filled out from reference TRBV18 and TRBJ1-5, the complete variable domain reads NAGVMQNPRHLVRRRGQEARLRCSPMKGHSHVYWYRQLPEEGLKFMVYLQKENIIDESGMPKERFSAEFPKEGPSILRIQQVVRGDSAAYFCASSLRTGEGNQPQHFGDGTRLSIL.

A remark on this clone: No DNA is shown, since the ends of the CDR3 on it are uncertain; the CDR3 is the one TCRdb lists. The V gene is TRBV21-1, the J gene TRBJ2-5. TRBV21-1 is reported as a pseudogene. A total of 15 residues make up the CDR3, ends included. CDR3 in amino acids: CASSKVGPGTETQYF.

The chain joins TRBV7-6 to TRBJ2-2, with TRBD1 as a possible D gene (5 bases). The germline V gene has CDR1 SGHVS and CDR2 FNYEAQ. V was cut by 1 base and J by 2 bases, with 11 bases left in between. The CDR3 length is 16 residues. CDR3 protein: CASSLGAGPNTGELFF. DNA for the CDR3: TGTGCCAGCAGCTTAGGGGCAGGGCCCAACACCGGGGAGCTGTTTTTT.

The rearrangement links TRBV28 to TRBJ2-7, with 7 bases lining up with TRBD1. The germline V gene encodes CDR1 MDHEN and CDR2 SYDVKM. There are 13 residues in the CDR3. With 7 bases clipped from V and 1 base from J, the junction kept 4 bases outside the gene matches. For the CDR3, the DNA is TGTGCCAGCACCCAGGGACAGTCCTACGAGCAGTACTTC. This translates into CASTQGQSYEQYF.

The CDR3 coding sequence is TGTGCCAGCAGCCAACCCCAGGCTCGGAAGGGAAATGAGCAGTTCTTC. Protein product: CASSQPQARKGNEQFF. The gene calls are TRBV4-2 and TRBJ2-1; no clear D gene. The CDR3 loop spans 16 amino acids. Germline V gene data show CDR1 as LGHNA and CDR2 as YNFKEQ. Trimming removed 2 bases at V and 7 bases at J, with 18 bases between.

The sample holds a few counts of this clone. Other DNA sequences in the same sample also yield this CDR3. This chain uses TRBV18 with TRBJ1-1; D perhaps matches TRBD1 (6 bases). The CDR3 runs to 13 residues. Per the germline V gene, CDR1 is KGHSH and CDR2 is LQKENI. V shed 4 bases and J shed 1 base, with 7 bases lying between them. CDR3 region: CASSLGQNTEAFF. CDR3 in DNA: TGTGCCAGCTCACTGGGACAGAACACTGAAGCTTTCTTT.